This T cell receptor (beta chain) is drawn from a study of glioma-infiltrating T cells after dendritic cell vaccination. Study summary: Dendritic cell vaccination trial patients had either newly diagnosed or recurrent glioblastoma. Three intradermal dendritic cell vaccine injections were given every two weeks.

About this clone itself: The antigen is not known.

Findings of the study overall: Complete blood and tumor specimen sets were limited to few patients.

Sequencing was performed with immunoSEQ multiplex PCR; in TCRdb, only in-frame clones are kept and a portion is missing. The sample shows roughly 98,000 clones, under 90% of them seen only once. Here the sequenced sample was blood, taken before dendritic cell vaccination. This receptor was identified in a human donor with glioblastoma.

For the CDR3, the DNA is TGTGCCAGCACAGCCCCCGGGACAGGGGCCACTGAAGCTTTCTTT. It codes for CASTAPGTGATEAFF. This chain links TRBV18 with TRBJ1-1; TRBD1 agrees at 10 bases. Trimming at V came to 8 bases and at J to 4 bases, leaving 10 bases not matched to a gene. Germline CDR1 KGHSH, CDR2 LQKENI. The CDR3 loop spans 15 amino acids.